These 5 T cell receptor beta chains were sequenced from one sample in a study of monozygotic twins with inflammatory bowel disease. TCRdb reanalyzed the 5' RACE reads and collapses them to one entry per CDR3 protein, without DNA. Its clone listing holds more than 300,000 distinct CDR3 sequences. The sample taken for sequencing was blood. These receptors came from a human donor with ulcerative colitis or Crohn's disease, or a healthy co-twin of an affected twin (not recorded which).

The chain's CDR3 is CASSTPTGRAGSYEQYF. The chain recombines TRBV19 with TRBJ2-7; TCRdb gives TRBD1 as the D gene, but with no DNA this cannot be confirmed. This CDR3 is built from 17 residues. Per germline, CDR1 LNHDA and CDR2 SQIVND (reference sequence).

The gene calls are TRBV6-1 and TRBJ2-3; TCRdb's D call of TRBD1 is untestable without DNA. Germline CDR1 reads MNHNS; CDR2 reads SASEGT. The CDR3 has 14 amino acids. The CDR3 is CASRLQGPADTQYF.

The J gene is TRBJ1-1, the V gene TRBV7-9; without DNA, the TCRdb call of TRBD1 cannot be checked. This CDR3 has 11 residues. Germline CDR1 reads SEHNR; CDR2 reads FQNEAQ (reference sequence). The CDR3 here is CASSGADEAFF.

The genes are TRBV24-1 and TRBJ2-7. The CDR3 runs 14 residues. Germline CDR1 is KGHDR and CDR2 is SFDVKD. The CDR3 is CATSDHQNSYEQYF.

This chain connects TRBV6-5 to TRBJ2-3. This CDR3 comprises 13 residues. Germline lookup yields CDR1 MNHEY and CDR2 SVGAGI. The CDR3 here is CASTQPATDTQYF.